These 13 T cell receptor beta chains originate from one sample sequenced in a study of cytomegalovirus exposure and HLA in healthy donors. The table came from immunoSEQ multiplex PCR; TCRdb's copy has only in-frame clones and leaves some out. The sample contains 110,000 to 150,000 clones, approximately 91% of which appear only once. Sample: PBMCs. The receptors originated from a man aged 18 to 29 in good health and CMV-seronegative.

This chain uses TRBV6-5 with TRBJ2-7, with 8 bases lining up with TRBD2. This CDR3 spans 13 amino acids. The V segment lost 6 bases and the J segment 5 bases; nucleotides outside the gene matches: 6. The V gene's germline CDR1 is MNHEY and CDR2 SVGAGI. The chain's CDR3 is CASRNGGRNEQYV. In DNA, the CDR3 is TGTGCCAGCAGGAATGGCGGGAGGAACGAGCAGTACGTC.

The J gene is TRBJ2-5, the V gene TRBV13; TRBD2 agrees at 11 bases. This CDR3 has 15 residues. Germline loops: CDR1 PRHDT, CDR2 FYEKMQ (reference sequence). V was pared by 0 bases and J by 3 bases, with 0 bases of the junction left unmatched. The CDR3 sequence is CASSLGLAGEETQYF. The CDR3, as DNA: TGTGCCAGCAGCTTAGGACTAGCGGGAGAAGAGACCCAGTACTTC.

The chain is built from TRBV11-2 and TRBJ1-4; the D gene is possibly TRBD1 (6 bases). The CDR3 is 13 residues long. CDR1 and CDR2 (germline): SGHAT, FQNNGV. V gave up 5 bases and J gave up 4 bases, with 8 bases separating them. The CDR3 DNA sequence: TGTGCCAGCAGCCCGGACAGTAATGAAAAACTGTTTTTT. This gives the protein CASSPDSNEKLFF. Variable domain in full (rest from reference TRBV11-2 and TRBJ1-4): EAGVAQSPRYKIIEKRQSVAFWCNPISGHATLYWYQQILGQGPKLLIQFQNNGVVDDSQLPKDRFSAERLKGVDSTLKIQPAKLEDSAVYLCASSPDSNEKLFFGSGTQLSVL.

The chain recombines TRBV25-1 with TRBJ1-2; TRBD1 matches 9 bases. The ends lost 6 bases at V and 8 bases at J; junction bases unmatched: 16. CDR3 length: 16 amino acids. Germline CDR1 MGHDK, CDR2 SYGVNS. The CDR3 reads CASSPPAGTGLGGYTF. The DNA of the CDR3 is TGTGCCAGCAGCCCACCGGCGGGGACAGGGTTGGGCGGCTACACCTTC.

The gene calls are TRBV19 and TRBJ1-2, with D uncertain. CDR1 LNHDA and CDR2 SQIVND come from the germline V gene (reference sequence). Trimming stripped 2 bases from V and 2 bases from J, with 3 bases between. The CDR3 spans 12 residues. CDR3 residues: CASSIRNYGYTF. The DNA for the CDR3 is TGTGCCAGTAGTATACGGAACTATGGCTACACCTTC.

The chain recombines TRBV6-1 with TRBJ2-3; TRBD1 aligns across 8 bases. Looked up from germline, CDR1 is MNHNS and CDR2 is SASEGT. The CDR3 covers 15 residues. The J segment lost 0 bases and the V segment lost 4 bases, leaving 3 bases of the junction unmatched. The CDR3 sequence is CASSAYRGSTDTQYF. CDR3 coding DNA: TGTGCCAGCAGTGCTTACAGGGGGAGCACAGATACGCAGTATTTT.

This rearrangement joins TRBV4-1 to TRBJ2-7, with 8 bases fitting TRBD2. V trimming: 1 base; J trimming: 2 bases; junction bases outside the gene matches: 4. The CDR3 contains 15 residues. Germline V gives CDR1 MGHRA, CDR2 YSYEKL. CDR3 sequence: CASSQAGSGAYEQYV. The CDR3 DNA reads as TGCGCCAGCAGCCAAGCTGGTAGCGGGGCCTACGAGCAGTACGTC.

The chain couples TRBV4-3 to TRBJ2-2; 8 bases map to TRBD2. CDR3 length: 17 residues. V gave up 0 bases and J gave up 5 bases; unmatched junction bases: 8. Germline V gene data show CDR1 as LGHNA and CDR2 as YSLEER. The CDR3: CASSQDAGRAGTGELFF. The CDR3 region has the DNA TGCGCCAGCAGCCAAGATGCCGGGAGGGCCGGGACCGGGGAGCTGTTTTTT.

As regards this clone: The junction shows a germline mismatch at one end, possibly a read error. The chain's CDR3 is CASREGLAGAVNWLYF. The DNA of the CDR3 is TGTGCCAGCAGGGAAGGACTAGCGGGAGCTGTGAATTGGCTGTACTTC. This chain connects TRBV6-1 to TRBJ2-4; 13 bases align to TRBD2. Germline assignment: CDR1 MNHNS and CDR2 SASEGT. This CDR3 has 16 residues.

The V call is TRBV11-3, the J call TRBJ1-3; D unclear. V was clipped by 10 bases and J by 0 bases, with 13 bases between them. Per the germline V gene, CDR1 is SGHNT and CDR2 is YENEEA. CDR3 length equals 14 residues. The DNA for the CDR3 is TGTGCCACGAGGGCGGAGAGCTCTGGAAACACCATATATTTT. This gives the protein CATRAESSGNTIYF.

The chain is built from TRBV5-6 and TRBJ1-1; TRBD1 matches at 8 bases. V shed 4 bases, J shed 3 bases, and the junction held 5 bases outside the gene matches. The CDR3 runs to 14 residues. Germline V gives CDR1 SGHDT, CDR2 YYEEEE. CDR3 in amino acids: CASSLRGRYTEAFF. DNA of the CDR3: TGTGCCAGCAGCCTCAGGGGGCGTTACACTGAAGCTTTCTTT.

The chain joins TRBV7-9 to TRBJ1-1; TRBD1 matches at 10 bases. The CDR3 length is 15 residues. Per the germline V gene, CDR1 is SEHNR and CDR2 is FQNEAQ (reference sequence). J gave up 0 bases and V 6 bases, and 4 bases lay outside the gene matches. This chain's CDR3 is CASSSGTGVNTEAFF. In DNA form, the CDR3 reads TGTGCCAGCAGTTCCGGGACAGGGGTGAACACTGAAGCTTTCTTT.

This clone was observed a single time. CDR3 sequence (DNA): TGTGCCAGTGGTGGACAGGGTAGTCAGCCCCAGCATTTT. Protein: CASGGQGSQPQHF. This sequence joins TRBV19 and TRBJ1-5; TRBD1 agrees at 8 bases. CDR3 size: 13 residues. V trimming: 8 bases; J trimming: 6 bases; junction bases outside the gene matches: 6. The germline CDR1 and CDR2 sequences are LNHDA and SQIVND (reference sequence).